The subject of this entry is one T cell receptor beta chain. Germline CDR1 is SEHNR and CDR2 is FQNEAQ (reference sequence). The CDR3 is 17 residues long. Unmatched junction bases numbered 14, after V lost 1 base and J lost 6 bases. The sample comes from a study of PD-L1 blockade in urothelial cancer. Study-level background: Most patients, twenty-five of 29, were males with bladder-origin cancer. There were a median of around 140,000 T cells in blood samples. Researchers looked at the blood 3 weeks (second dose) and 6 weeks after treatment began. Enrolled patients had been treated previously with 0 to 3 chemotherapy regimens.

Time point meaning: pretreatment peripheral blood. Sequenced by immunoSEQ multiplex PCR; TCRdb stores in-frame clones only, minus some. This sample yields around 43,000 clones, of which roughly 84% are seen a single time; roughly 25% belongs to the top ten. V and J are TRBV7-9 and TRBJ2-7; TRBD2 aligns across 8 bases. Sequenced here: PBMCs, sampled around atezolizumab (anti-PD-L1) treatment. The receptor was derived from a donor aged 40 or older with urothelial cancer. The CDR3 sequence is CASSLGSAGGLPSEQYF. CDR3 coding DNA: TGTGCCAGCAGCTTAGGTTCGGCGGGAGGTCTTCCTTCCGAGCAGTACTTC.